Each of the 28 T cell receptor beta chains below was sequenced from the same sample in a study of graft-versus-host responses after intestinal transplantation. From the graft tissue, intraepithelial and lamina propria lymphocytes were released through processing. Only in-frame clones appear in the TCRdb table, and some are missing; sequencing was by immunoSEQ multiplex PCR. The data show just over 15,000 clones, 74% seen once. The specimen comprised ileum tissue, sampled 14 days after transplant. These receptors originate from a human patient who received an intestinal transplant, so some T cells may come from the graft donor.

This clone was seen only a few times. Other DNA sequences in the sample encode the same CDR3. The rearrangement uses TRBV27 and TRBJ1-5; D possibly corresponds to TRBD1 (6 bases). This CDR3 has 14 amino acids. V dropped 5 bases and J dropped 2 bases, with 10 bases sitting between them. The germline V gene has CDR1 MNHEY and CDR2 SMNVEV (reference sequence). DNA of the CDR3: TGTGCCAGCAGTCTCAACAGGGGCAATCAGCCCCAGCATTTT. It specifies CASSLNRGNQPQHF.

This sequence joins TRBV2 and TRBJ2-2; 7 nucleotides agree with TRBD2. Germline CDR1 is SNHLY and CDR2 is FYNNEI. V lost 2 bases to trimming and J lost 6 bases; unmatched junction nucleotides: 6. CDR3 length: 15 amino acids. The CDR3 reads CASSESFAGAGELFF. In DNA form, the CDR3 reads TGTGCCAGCAGTGAAAGTTTTGCGGGAGCCGGGGAGCTGTTTTTT.

The chain recombines TRBV15 with TRBJ2-3; D gene uncertain. The CDR3 has 14 amino acids. Germline assignment: CDR1 LNHNV and CDR2 YYDKDF (reference sequence). Trimming took 1 base from V and 2 from J, leaving 7 bases between them. The CDR3 reads CATSRGVPTDTQYF. In nucleotides, the CDR3 is TGTGCCACCAGCAGAGGAGTTCCCACAGATACGCAGTATTTT.

There are a few counts of this clone. V usage is TRBV19 and J usage is TRBJ1-1; the D gene is possibly TRBD1 (5 bases). Germline V gene lookup returns CDR1 LNHDA and CDR2 SQIVND (reference sequence). The CDR3 length is 13 residues. The ends were cut back, 5 bases at V and 3 bases at J, with 10 bases in the middle. The CDR3 DNA is TGTGCCAGTAGTCCGGTAGGGGACACTGAAGCTTTCTTT. Amino acids: CASSPVGDTEAFF.

The chain couples TRBV18 to TRBJ2-7; no clear D gene. From germline, CDR1 is KGHSH and CDR2 LQKENI. The CDR3 runs to 13 residues. The V and J ends lost 2 bases and 0 bases respectively, with 5 bases between them. The CDR3 coding sequence is TGTGCCAGCTCACCAAAAGACTCCTACGAGCAGTACTTC. This sequence encodes CASSPKDSYEQYF.

This clone was seen a handful of times. The chain couples TRBV7-6 to TRBJ2-7, with 9 nucleotides matching TRBD1. V lost 3 bases to trimming and J lost 5 bases; unmatched junction nucleotides: 8. The CDR3 totals 15 residues. Germline values: CDR1 SGHVS, CDR2 FNYEAQ. CDR3 nucleotides: TGTGCCAGCAGCTTTCGGACAGGGGAACTCCACGAGCAGTACTTC. This sequence encodes CASSFRTGELHEQYF.

The chain combines TRBV12-5 with TRBJ2-3; D gene uncertain. V was cut by 7 bases and J by 3 bases, with 14 bases left in between. CDR3 length: 14 residues. CDR1 is LGHNT and CDR2 is FRNRAP in the germline V gene. This CDR3 is CASVTDGFTDTQYF. DNA of the CDR3: TGTGCTAGTGTTACGGACGGATTTACAGATACGCAGTATTTT.

This CDR3 is CASNVGGAANRYTF. In DNA form, the CDR3 reads TGTGCCAGCAATGTTGGGGGGGCTGCAAATCGTTACACCTTC. The chain joins TRBV6-5 to TRBJ1-2; TRBD1 might be the D (6 bases). V lost 7 bases to trimming and J lost 11 bases, with 23 bases between them. The germline V gene has CDR1 MNHEY and CDR2 SVGAGI. This CDR3 spans 14 amino acids.

The chain carries TRBV2 and TRBJ2-7; D is possibly TRBD2 (5 bases). Germline CDR1 SNHLY, CDR2 FYNNEI. V was clipped by 8 bases and J by 2 bases, with 16 bases between them. The CDR3 loop spans 14 amino acids. CDR3 in DNA: TGTGCCAGCTCTGAGGGTGGGATTACCTACGAGCAGTACTTC. Its protein product is CASSEGGITYEQYF.

This chain links TRBV27 with TRBJ2-3, with TRBD2 matching over 7 bases. This CDR3 has 15 amino acids. V trimming: 7 bases; J trimming: 2 bases; junction bases outside the gene matches: 9. CDR1 and CDR2 (germline): MNHEY, SMNVEV (reference sequence). CDR3 loop: CASIGRDYYTDTQYF. Written as DNA, the CDR3 is TGTGCCAGCATTGGAAGGGACTACTACACAGATACGCAGTATTTT.

This clone was seen just once. The V call is TRBV4-2, the J call TRBJ2-1; the D gene is possibly TRBD2 (5 bases). V lost 4 bases and J lost 0, with 13 bases in between. This CDR3 contains 16 residues. CDR1 is LGHNA, CDR2 YNFKEQ, per germline. Written as DNA, the CDR3 is TGTGCCAGCAGCCGGGTGAGCGGTACCTCCTACAATGAGCAGTTCTTC. Translated: CASSRVSGTSYNEQFF.

The chain links TRBV19 to TRBJ2-1; 7 bases match TRBD1. CDR1 and CDR2 from the germline V gene are LNHDA and SQIVND (reference sequence). V shed 3 bases and J 0 bases; nucleotides not matched to a gene: 2. This CDR3 is built from 15 residues. The CDR3 sequence is CASSMAGGSYNEQFF. Here the CDR3 DNA reads TGTGCCAGTAGTATGGCAGGGGGCTCCTACAATGAGCAGTTCTTC.

The rearrangement links TRBV7-9 to TRBJ2-2; TRBD2 aligns across 9 bases. The CDR3 is made up of 15 amino acids. Germline CDR1 is SEHNR and CDR2 is FQNEAQ (reference sequence). V dropped 3 bases and J dropped 4; count of bases not matched to a gene: 3. Here the CDR3 reads CASSLGAGGTGELFF. The CDR3 coding sequence is TGTGCCAGCAGCTTGGGAGCGGGAGGCACCGGGGAGCTGTTTTTT.

This chain connects TRBV27 to TRBJ1-2; D call uncertain. CDR3 length: 13 residues. Germline V lookup: CDR1 MNHEY, CDR2 SMNVEV (reference sequence). V lost 4 bases to trimming and J lost 1 base, with 7 bases between them. The CDR3 DNA sequence: TGTGCCAGCAGTTCTAGGGATAACTATGGCTACACCTTC. This encodes CASSSRDNYGYTF.

This clone was recorded a few times. Other DNA sequences within the sample encode an identical CDR3. J is TRBJ1-1 and V is TRBV7-3; no clear D. Trimming cost V 0 bases and J 2 bases, with 4 bases left between them. Germline lookup yields CDR1 SGHTA and CDR2 FQGTGA. This CDR3 comprises 13 residues. CDR3 residues: CASSLTVNTEAFF. CDR3 coding DNA: TGTGCCAGCAGCTTAACGGTAAACACTGAAGCTTTCTTT.

Only a few counts were recorded for this clone. The rearrangement links TRBV6-6 to TRBJ2-2, with a weak D call TRBD2 (5 bases). This CDR3 contains 14 residues. The germline gives CDR1 MNHNY, CDR2 SVGAGI (reference sequence). The germline V and J ends were trimmed by 0 bases and 4 bases, with 6 bases remaining between them. The CDR3 sequence: CASSYSGSTGELFF. For the CDR3, the DNA is TGTGCCAGCAGTTACTCGGGGAGCACCGGGGAGCTGTTTTTT.

This rearrangement joins TRBV10-3 to TRBJ1-5; D remains unclear. The V end was cut by 3 bases, the J end by 2 bases, with 14 bases between. The CDR3 runs 16 residues. Germline CDR1 ENHRY, CDR2 SYGVKD. The chain's CDR3 is CAISDPGKGGNQPQHF. The CDR3 bases are TGTGCCATCAGTGACCCCGGGAAGGGCGGCAATCAGCCCCAGCATTTT.

The chain has TRBV5-1 and TRBJ2-1; D is unclear. This CDR3 contains 15 residues. Germline V gene lookup returns CDR1 SGHRS and CDR2 YFSETQ. Trimming pared 0 bases from V and 0 bases from J, leaving 7 bases between. Here the CDR3 DNA reads TGCGCCAGCAGCTTGGAACGCCCCTCCTACAATGAGCAGTTCTTC. Its protein product is CASSLERPSYNEQFF.

This chain uses TRBV27 with TRBJ1-1, with D maybe TRBD1 (5 bases). Germline CDR1 is MNHEY and CDR2 is SMNVEV (reference sequence). CDR3 length: 14 amino acids. Trimming took 0 bases from V and 4 from J, leaving 9 bases between them. The DNA for the CDR3 is TGTGCCAGCAGTTTATCGCGGGGGGGCACTGAAGCTTTCTTT. Translated: CASSLSRGGTEAFF.

The rearrangement joins TRBV7-9 to TRBJ2-1, with a possible D match to TRBD2 (5 bases). CDR1 SEHNR and CDR2 FQNEAQ come from the germline V gene (reference sequence). The CDR3 totals 17 residues. Trimming took 6 bases from V and 0 from J, leaving 18 bases between them. The CDR3 is CASSRYAGLSSYNEQFF. DNA of the CDR3: TGTGCCAGCAGTCGTTATGCGGGCCTTAGCTCCTACAATGAGCAGTTCTTC.

This clone was recorded only once. The gene calls are TRBV14 and TRBJ2-3, with D possibly TRBD1 on 5 matching bases. The germline CDR1 and CDR2 sequences are SGHDN and FVKESK. This CDR3 has 16 residues. Trimming removed 0 bases from V and 6 bases from J, with 16 bases in between. This chain's CDR3 is CASSQDYRRRLDTQYF. Written as DNA, the CDR3 is TGTGCCAGCAGCCAAGATTACAGGCGACGGCTCGATACGCAGTATTTT.

This clone was seen a single time. The chain uses TRBV4-2 and TRBJ2-5; TRBD2 aligns across 8 bases. The CDR3 is made up of 16 amino acids. With 1 base clipped from V and 2 bases from J, the junction kept 6 bases outside the gene matches. Germline V gene lookup returns CDR1 LGHNA and CDR2 YNFKEQ. The CDR3 here is CASSQGRSGGQETQYF. CDR3 nucleotides: TGTGCCAGCAGCCAAGGCAGGTCGGGGGGGCAAGAGACCCAGTACTTC.

The rearrangement uses TRBV13 and TRBJ2-1, with D perhaps TRBD2 (5 bases). V was cut by 3 bases and J by 14 bases, with 14 bases left in between. There are 12 residues in the CDR3. Germline assignment: CDR1 PRHDT and CDR2 FYEKMQ (reference sequence). DNA for the CDR3: TGTGCCAGCAGCTTGGACTTCTCCTCCAAGTTCTTC. As protein: CASSLDFSSKFF.

This chain uses TRBV5-6 with TRBJ1-5; the D is unclear. CDR3 length: 16 residues. Germline CDR1 reads SGHDT; CDR2 reads YYEEEE. V was clipped by 1 base and J by 8 bases, with 19 bases between them. This CDR3 reads CASSLSLQSTSEPQHF. The CDR3 coding sequence is TGTGCCAGCAGCTTGTCGTTGCAGTCTACTTCTGAGCCCCAGCATTTT.

This clone was found a few times. The V and J genes are TRBV29-1 and TRBJ2-4; perhaps TRBD1 as D (5 bases). Germline CDR1 and CDR2: SQVTM and ANQGSEA. The germline V and J ends were trimmed by 4 bases and 10 bases, with 11 bases remaining between them. The CDR3 sequence is 11 residues long. The CDR3 loop is CSVVTVGIQYF. The CDR3 DNA reads TGCAGCGTTGTGACAGTGGGAATTCAGTACTTC.

V is TRBV4-1 and J is TRBJ1-1, with D perhaps matching TRBD1 (5 bases). CDR3 length equals 14 residues. Trimming left V 4 bases short and J 4 bases short, with 13 bases between. Germline values: CDR1 MGHRA, CDR2 YSYEKL. The CDR3 sequence is CASSPGREGTEAFF. CDR3 DNA: TGCGCCAGCAGCCCGGGGCGGGAGGGCACTGAAGCTTTCTTT.

The chain carries TRBV5-1 and TRBJ1-5; TRBD1 aligns across 8 bases. Trimming at V came to 3 bases and at J to 4 bases, leaving 9 bases not matched to a gene. This CDR3 contains 16 residues. The V gene's germline CDR1 is SGHRS and CDR2 YFSETQ. CDR3 in amino acids: CASSSMTGDMNQPQHF. The CDR3 coding sequence is TGCGCCAGCAGCTCAATGACAGGGGATATGAATCAGCCCCAGCATTTT.

This clone was detected once. The chain couples TRBV11-2 to TRBJ1-6, with TRBD1 matching 8 bases. Germline V gene lookup returns CDR1 SGHAT and CDR2 FQNNGV. The CDR3 is 19 amino acids. Trimming cost V 1 base and J 1 base; bases outside gene matches: 9. The CDR3 region has the DNA TGTGCCAGCAGCTTAGCTGGACAGGGAAAGGGGTCCTATAATTCACCCCTCCACTTT. It codes for CASSLAGQGKGSYNSPLHF.